This T cell receptor beta chain stems from a study of shared clonotypes between healthy human individuals. About the study: The donor group consisted of two women and a few men, aged 18 to 49. Overall study findings and caveats: Generally, estimated richness proved larger in naive subsets than it did in memory subsets. With several donors compared, roughly 5% of naive CD4 clonotypes were shared.

TCRdb's copy holds only in-frame clones and misses some; the assay was immunoSEQ multiplex PCR. The data show 2 million to 2.5 million clones, about nine tenths seen once. The CDR3 covers 13 residues. Germline V gene sequence: CDR1 MDHEN, CDR2 SYDVKM. Trimming took off 7 bases at V and 2 bases at J, with 12 bases between the two ends. Concerning this clone itself: Its antigen remains unknown. Within the sample, other DNA sequences also encode this same CDR3.

Sequences were obtained from naive CD4+ T cells from PBMCs. Described subset: CD45RA+ positively selected. This clonotype was obtained from a man between 18 and 35 years old in good health. Some clones in this sample may be carry-over from other donors' samples. This chain joins TRBV28 and TRBJ2-7; weak D call: TRBD1 (5 bases). Here the CDR3 DNA reads TGTGCCAGCACGACCGGACAAACCTACGAGCAGTACTTC. This translates into CASTTGQTYEQYF.